The 3 T cell receptor beta chains reported below all come from one sample, sequenced in a study of blood T cell repertoires in COVID-19. The protocol was immunoSEQ multiplex PCR, while the TCRdb copy is restricted to in-frame clones and leaves out a portion. The table has around 290,000 clones, approximately 90% seen once. The sequencing sample was made of peripheral blood. All receptors come from a man aged 40-49 years with acute or convalescent COVID-19.

The rearrangement uses TRBV5-1 and TRBJ2-7; possibly TRBD2 for D (6 bases). Looked up from germline, CDR1 is SGHRS and CDR2 is YFSETQ. The ends were cut back, 5 bases at V and 5 bases at J, with 14 bases in the middle. The CDR3 totals 13 residues. CDR3: CASRGGVTDEQYF. The CDR3, as DNA: TGCGCCAGCAGAGGCGGGGTGACCGACGAGCAGTACTTC.

The genes are TRBV10-1 and TRBJ2-7, with TRBD2 matching 11 bases. Germline V gives CDR1 WNHNN, CDR2 SYGVQD (reference sequence). There are 18 residues in the CDR3. The CDR3 loop is CANRGYEGLAVLSYEQYF. Written as DNA, the CDR3 is TGCGCTAATAGGGGGTACGAGGGACTAGCGGTTCTATCCTACGAGCAGTACTTC.

The CDR3 sequence is CASSPPSTGPPGVESYEQYF. The CDR3 DNA reads as TGTGCCAGCTCACCACCTTCTACTGGCCCCCCGGGGGTCGAGTCCTACGAGCAGTACTTC. The gene calls are TRBV18 and TRBJ2-7, with D possibly being TRBD2 (6 bases). Trimming removed 0 bases from V and 1 base from J, with 25 bases in between. The CDR3 loop spans 20 amino acids. Germline V gives CDR1 KGHSH, CDR2 LQKENI.